This passage covers 31 T cell receptor beta chains from one sample sequenced in a study of blood T cell repertoires in COVID-19. Here immunoSEQ multiplex PCR was the method, and the copy in TCRdb shows in-frame clones only, minus some. The sample lists fewer than 250,000 clones, around nine tenths occurring once. Source material: peripheral blood. All receptors come from a man aged 35 to 55 with acute or convalescent COVID-19.

The chain combines TRBV6-5 with TRBJ2-5, with 12 bases that match TRBD2. The CDR3 runs 15 residues. J was trimmed by 2 bases and V by 10 bases; bases with no gene match: 8. CDR1 and CDR2 from the germline V gene are MNHEY and SVGAGI. This CDR3 is CATSSGGADQETQYF. The CDR3 DNA sequence: TGTGCCACCTCTAGCGGGGGGGCCGATCAAGAGACCCAGTACTTC.

The chain carries TRBV6-1 and TRBJ2-1, with a weak D call TRBD2 (5 bases). The CDR3 is made up of 12 amino acids. Between the trimmed V and J ends, which lost 1 base and 9 bases, there was a span of 7 bases. The germline V gene has CDR1 MNHNS and CDR2 SASEGT. The CDR3, as DNA: TGTGCCAGCAGTGAAGGCCGGGGTGAGCAGTTCTTC. This encodes CASSEGRGEQFF.

A remark on this clone: The junction departs from germline at one end; a sequencing error may be responsible. The chain couples TRBV18 to TRBJ2-7; D may be TRBD1 (5 bases). The length of the CDR3 is 13 residues. Per germline, CDR1 KGHSH and CDR2 LQKENI. The CDR3 loop reads CASGPGPSNEQYF. CDR3 nucleotide sequence: TGTGCCAGCGGGCCAGGGCCCTCCAACGAGCAGTACTTC.

The chain uses TRBV6-5 and TRBJ1-1; D perhaps matches TRBD1 (5 bases). Trimming stripped 3 bases from V and 5 bases from J, with 13 bases between. Germline CDR1 is MNHEY and CDR2 is SVGAGI. CDR3 length: 14 residues. In nucleotides, the CDR3 is TGTGCCAGCAGTTATCAGGGAGGGAGAACTGAAGCTTTCTTT. It translates to CASSYQGGRTEAFF.

The rearrangement links TRBV27 to TRBJ2-7; 8 bases align to TRBD2. Germline V lookup: CDR1 MNHEY, CDR2 SMNVEV (reference sequence). Trimming at V came to 6 bases and at J to 1 base, leaving 14 bases not matched to a gene. The CDR3 spans 17 residues. The CDR3 coding sequence is TGTGCCAGCAGCCCAGATGCGGGGGGCCGTAGTTCCTACGAGCAGTACTTC. Its translation is CASSPDAGGRSSYEQYF.

The V and J genes are TRBV7-2 and TRBJ1-4, with 8 nucleotides matching TRBD1. With 4 bases clipped from V and 8 bases from J, the junction kept 6 bases outside the gene matches. This CDR3 is built from 14 residues. Looked up from germline, CDR1 is SGHTA and CDR2 is FQGNSA. DNA of the CDR3: TGTGCCAGCAGCTCACCGGGACAGGAAGAAAAACTGTTTTTT. Translation: CASSSPGQEEKLFF.

The CDR3 sequence is CASSYSHIGDTEAFF. As DNA, the CDR3 is TGTGCCAGCAGTTACTCGCACATAGGGGACACTGAAGCTTTCTTT. This chain uses TRBV6-5 with TRBJ1-1, with D possibly TRBD1 on 5 matching bases. The CDR3 has 15 residues. The V end lost 0 bases, the J end lost 3 bases, and 11 bases lay between the germline ends. Germline-derived CDR1 and CDR2 are MNHEY and SVGAGI.

V gene TRBV3-1 (or the pseudogene TRBV3-2) combines with J gene TRBJ2-1; 10 bases are shared with TRBD1. Germline V gene lookup returns CDR1 LGHDT and CDR2 YNNKEL (reference sequence). The CDR3 is made up of 15 amino acids. Losses at the gene ends were 7 bases for V and 2 bases for J; bases not matched to a gene: 5. The CDR3 region is CASTTGQGAYNEQFF. The DNA of the CDR3 is TGTGCCAGCACCACCGGACAGGGGGCCTACAATGAGCAGTTCTTC.

The rearrangement links TRBV29-1 to TRBJ1-1; perhaps TRBD1 as D (6 bases). V lost 7 bases and J 0 bases, leaving 15 bases between the germline ends. Per the germline V gene, CDR1 is SQVTM and CDR2 is ANQGSEA. The CDR3 has 14 residues. The CDR3: CSASGGLMNTEAFF. Here the CDR3 DNA reads TGCAGCGCCTCGGGGGGGCTAATGAACACTGAAGCTTTCTTT.

The sample holds one count of this clone. The chain has TRBV14 and TRBJ2-7; D is undetermined. The V end was cut by 6 bases, the J end by 0 bases, with 3 bases between. This CDR3 is built from 11 residues. Per the germline V gene, CDR1 is SGHDN and CDR2 is FVKESK. CDR3 coding DNA: TGTGCCAGCAGTCTCTCCTACGAGCAGTACTTC. This sequence encodes CASSLSYEQYF.

V gene TRBV4-1 combines with J gene TRBJ1-6; 9 bases fit TRBD1. Germline CDR1 and CDR2: MGHRA and YSYEKL. The CDR3 length is 16 residues. V shed 2 bases and J 6 bases; nucleotides not matched to a gene: 5. CDR3 sequence reads: CASSQWGTGTNSPLHF. The DNA of the CDR3 is TGCGCCAGCAGCCAATGGGGGACAGGGACTAATTCACCCCTCCACTTT.

The chain uses TRBV5-1 and TRBJ2-1, with D maybe TRBD2 (6 bases). CDR1 SGHRS and CDR2 YFSETQ come from the germline V gene. Trimming removed 1 base at V and 9 bases at J, with 20 bases between. This CDR3 spans 16 amino acids. CDR3 DNA: TGCGCCAGCAGCTTGCAGGGTGGGGGGTATTACGGTGAGCAGTTCTTC. It specifies CASSLQGGGYYGEQFF.

Concerning this clone: In the same sample, other DNA sequences code for this CDR3. The chain recombines TRBV27 with TRBJ2-7, with D maybe TRBD1 (6 bases). The germline V gene encodes CDR1 MNHEY and CDR2 SMNVEV (reference sequence). The CDR3 has 13 residues. The V gene lost 3 bases and the J gene lost 3 bases, with 9 bases spanning the gap. CDR3 sequence reads: CASSLTGNYEQYF. CDR3 nucleotide sequence: TGTGCCAGCAGTTTGACAGGAAACTACGAGCAGTACTTC.

The chain is built from TRBV7-3 and TRBJ2-7; weak D call: TRBD2 (6 bases). CDR1 and CDR2 from the germline V gene are SGHTA and FQGTGA. The CDR3 contains 15 residues. The V gene lost 3 bases and the J gene lost 2 bases, with 14 bases spanning the gap. The CDR3 nucleotides read TGTGCCAGCAGCTTCGGGGAGGCCGCCACCTACGAGCAGTACTTC. This codes for CASSFGEAATYEQYF.

This clone has only one observation. The chain has TRBV29-1 and TRBJ2-7, with 12 bases aligning to TRBD1. The V segment lost 6 bases and the J segment 4 bases; nucleotides outside the gene matches: 4. CDR1 SQVTM and CDR2 ANQGSEA come from the germline V gene. The CDR3 is made up of 13 amino acids. This CDR3 is CSVAGQGAYEQYF. CDR3 sequence (DNA): TGCAGCGTGGCGGGACAGGGGGCTTACGAGCAGTACTTC.

The rearrangement uses TRBV19 and TRBJ1-2, with D possibly TRBD1 on 5 matching bases. The CDR3 extends over 21 amino acids. Germline-derived CDR1 and CDR2 are LNHDA and SQIVND (reference sequence). With 2 bases removed from V and 3 bases from J, the gap between germline ends came to 31 bases. The CDR3 DNA reads TGTGCCAGTAGTATAATGGACAACTGGGCCAGGGAGGACGTGTTGTACTATGGCTACACCTTC. It specifies CASSIMDNWAREDVLYYGYTF.

The chain couples TRBV7-2 to TRBJ2-7; 7 nucleotides line up with TRBD1. V was clipped by 3 bases and J by 3 bases; unmatched bases: 2. The CDR3 length is 13 residues. Germline CDR1 and CDR2: SGHTA and FQGNSA. The CDR3 region is CASSFTGDYEQYF. DNA for the CDR3: TGTGCCAGCAGCTTTACAGGGGACTACGAGCAGTACTTC.

This clone appeared a few times. The chain joins TRBV19 to TRBJ1-2, with D possibly TRBD1 on 5 matching bases. Trimming cost V 1 base and J 5 bases, with 14 bases left between them. Germline values: CDR1 LNHDA, CDR2 SQIVND (reference sequence). The CDR3 consists of 15 residues. The CDR3 region is CASSIVARAGYGYTF. CDR3 bases: TGTGCCAGTAGTATAGTGGCCAGGGCTGGTTATGGCTACACCTTC.

This chain uses TRBV9 with TRBJ2-3; 9 nucleotides align to TRBD1. The germline CDR1 and CDR2 sequences are SGDLS and YYNGEE. V lost 2 bases to trimming and J lost 4 bases; unmatched junction nucleotides: 8. CDR3 size: 16 residues. The CDR3, as DNA: TGTGCCAGCAGCGTCCGCCGGGACAGGGTTTCAGATACGCAGTATTTT. Translation: CASSVRRDRVSDTQYF. Combining the CDR3 with reference TRBV9 and TRBJ2-3 gives the whole variable domain DSGVTQTPKHLITATGQRVTLRCSPRSGDLSVYWYQQSLDQGLQFLIQYYNGEERAKGNILERFSAQQFPDLHSELNLSSLELGDSALYFCASSVRRDRVSDTQYFGPGTRLTVL.

The V call is TRBV29-1, the J call TRBJ2-3; D may be TRBD1 (6 bases). Germline V lookup: CDR1 SQVTM, CDR2 ANQGSEA. Trimming took off 7 bases at V and 1 base at J, with 12 bases between the two ends. This CDR3 comprises 13 residues. This CDR3 reads CSAEAGGTDTQYF. In DNA form, the CDR3 reads TGCAGCGCGGAGGCAGGGGGCACAGATACGCAGTATTTT.

This clone appeared a single time. This chain uses TRBV15 with TRBJ1-2; maybe TRBD1 (5 bases). This CDR3 comprises 15 residues. CDR1 and CDR2 from the germline V gene are LNHNV and YYDKDF (reference sequence). Trimming removed 5 bases at V and 8 bases at J, with 21 bases between. This CDR3 is CATSPPPQGSSGYTF. In nucleotides, the CDR3 is TGTGCCACCAGCCCACCCCCCCAGGGTTCAAGCGGCTACACCTTC. The full variable domain, its missing parts supplied by reference TRBV15 and TRBJ1-2, is DAMVIQNPRYQVTQFGKPVTLSCSQTLNHNVMYWYQQKSSQAPKLLFHYYDKDFNNEADTPDNFQSRRPNTSFCFLDIRSPGLGDTAMYLCATSPPPQGSSGYTFGSGTRLTVV.

The chain joins TRBV5-4 to TRBJ2-1; D might be TRBD1 (6 bases). This CDR3 comprises 14 residues. Germline assignment: CDR1 SGHNT and CDR2 YYREEE (reference sequence). Trimming shortened V by 3 bases and J by 6 bases, and 13 bases separated the two germline ends. In DNA, the CDR3 is TGTGCCAGCAGCTCGGGACAAGCCCCCAATGAGCAGTTCTTC. Protein product: CASSSGQAPNEQFF.

This chain connects TRBV7-8 to TRBJ1-4, with a possible D match to TRBD1 (5 bases). This CDR3 spans 12 amino acids. Germline V gives CDR1 SGHVS, CDR2 FQNEAQ. The V and J ends lost 3 bases and 12 bases respectively, with 11 bases between them. The CDR3 loop is CASSLQGDELFF. The CDR3 DNA is TGTGCCAGCAGCTTGCAGGGTGACGAACTGTTTTTT.

This chain's CDR3 is CASSTGLAGYNEQFF. The CDR3 coding sequence is TGTGCCAGCAGTACCGGACTAGCGGGGTACAATGAGCAGTTCTTC. The chain recombines TRBV28 with TRBJ2-1; 12 nucleotides match TRBD2. V lost 5 bases, J lost 4 bases, and 3 bases stayed unmatched. Germline V gene lookup returns CDR1 MDHEN and CDR2 SYDVKM. The CDR3 spans 15 residues.

In DNA, the CDR3 is TGTGCCAGCTCTATCGGACAGGGTAGGACCTACGAGCAGTACTTC. Translating it yields CASSIGQGRTYEQYF. J is TRBJ2-7 and V is TRBV18; TRBD1 matches at 8 bases. Germline CDR1 and CDR2: KGHSH and LQKENI. V shed 6 bases and J 2 bases; nucleotides not matched to a gene: 9. This CDR3 has 15 residues.

The gene calls are TRBV27 and TRBJ1-4; D may be TRBD1 (5 bases). This CDR3 spans 12 amino acids. Germline values: CDR1 MNHEY, CDR2 SMNVEV (reference sequence). Trimming left V 8 bases short and J 5 bases short, with 9 bases between. As DNA, the CDR3 is TGTGCCAGCGGGGGACTCAATGAAAAACTGTTTTTT. Its translation is CASGGLNEKLFF.

The chain is built from TRBV5-1 and TRBJ2-4; D remains unclear. The CDR3 consists of 14 residues. With 0 bases removed from V and 0 bases from J, the gap between germline ends came to 4 bases. Germline V gene lookup returns CDR1 SGHRS and CDR2 YFSETQ. CDR3 region: CASSLGLAKNIQYF. The CDR3 DNA reads as TGCGCCAGCAGCTTGGGGCTAGCCAAAAACATTCAGTACTTC.

This clone is a singleton in its sample. This sequence joins TRBV5-4 and TRBJ2-5, with TRBD2 matching over 8 bases. J was trimmed by 5 bases and V by 4 bases; bases with no gene match: 16. The CDR3 loop spans 17 amino acids. Per germline, CDR1 SGHNT and CDR2 YYREEE (reference sequence). The CDR3 nucleotides are TGTGCCAGCAGCCTGGCCCCAGCGGGGGTGAATTATGAGACCCAGTACTTC. Translated, it gives CASSLAPAGVNYETQYF.

V usage is TRBV7-2 and J usage is TRBJ2-1; maybe TRBD2 (7 bases). Germline values: CDR1 SGHTA, CDR2 FQGNSA. The ends were cut back, 1 base at V and 4 bases at J, with 14 bases in the middle. The CDR3 has 16 residues. The DNA of the CDR3 is TGTGCCAGCAGCTTAGGATCCGCGGGGGCTTACAATGAGCAGTTCTTC. As protein: CASSLGSAGAYNEQFF. Complete variable domain (other parts from reference TRBV7-2 and TRBJ2-1): GAGVSQSPSNKVTEKGKDVELRCDPISGHTALYWYRQSLGQGLEFLIYFQGNSAPDKSGLPSDRFSAERTGGSVSTLTIQRTQQEDSAVYLCASSLGSAGAYNEQFFGPGTRLTVL.

The V call is TRBV7-2, the J call TRBJ2-1, with 11 positions matching TRBD2. With V trimmed by 1 base and J by 9 bases, 11 bases remained unmatched. The CDR3 covers 17 residues. The germline CDR1 and CDR2 sequences are SGHTA and FQGNSA. In nucleotides, the CDR3 is TGTGCCAGCAGCTTAGAAGTATCCGGGACTAGCGGCGGTGAGCAGTTCTTC. Protein product: CASSLEVSGTSGGEQFF.

This chain connects TRBV27 to TRBJ1-6; TRBD1 might be the D (6 bases). V lost 6 bases and J 5 bases, leaving 14 bases between the germline ends. The CDR3 has 15 amino acids. CDR1 and CDR2 from the germline V gene are MNHEY and SMNVEV (reference sequence). CDR3 in amino acids: CASSGWAGDNSPLHF. In DNA form, the CDR3 reads TGTGCCAGCAGCGGGTGGGCAGGGGATAATTCACCCCTCCACTTT.